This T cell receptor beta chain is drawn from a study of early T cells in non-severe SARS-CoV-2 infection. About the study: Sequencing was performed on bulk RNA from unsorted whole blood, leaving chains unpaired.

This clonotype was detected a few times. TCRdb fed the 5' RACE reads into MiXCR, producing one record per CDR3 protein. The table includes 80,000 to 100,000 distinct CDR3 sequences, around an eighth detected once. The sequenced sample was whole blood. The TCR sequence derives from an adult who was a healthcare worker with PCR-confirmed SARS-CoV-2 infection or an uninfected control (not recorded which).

This chain's CDR3 is CASSQPYSGSYNEQFF. In nucleotides, the CDR3 is TGTGCCAGCAGCCAACCCTATAGCGGGTCCTACAATGAGCAGTTCTTC. This sequence joins TRBV3-1 and TRBJ2-1; 7 bases are shared with TRBD2. Germline CDR1 and CDR2: LGHDT and YNNKEL (reference sequence). The CDR3 covers 16 residues. V lost 2 bases to trimming and J lost 1 base; unmatched junction nucleotides: 5.